This TCR beta chain was documented in a study of Tregs in tolerant kidney transplant recipients. Turning to this clone: What it binds is not known.

CD4+CD25+CD127- Tregs, CD4+CD25- non-Tregs, CD4 and CD8 cells were sorted. Clones were read by immunoSEQ multiplex PCR, and TCRdb kept only the in-frame ones, dropping some. The profile shows 46,000 or so clones, about 90% of them singletons. With 2 bases removed from V and 8 bases from J, the gap between germline ends came to 9 bases. The CDR3 is made up of 12 amino acids. Germline CDR1 is MNHEY and CDR2 is SVGAGI. Points from the study as a whole: Few patients were studied, so findings need validation in larger groups.

Material for sequencing was Tregs from blood. The rearrangement joins TRBV6-5 to TRBJ1-2; D gene ambiguous. The TCR comes from a human donor in good health. In DNA, the CDR3 is TGTGCCAGCAGTTACCGGGGTCACGGCTACACCTTC. Translation: CASSYRGHGYTF.